This T cell receptor beta chain was found in a study of T cell responses to AZD1222 COVID-19 vaccine (dated by TCRdb to the early 2020s). Study-wide context: A total of over 230 trial participants underwent TCR sequencing, of whom 200 to 220 received two doses of AZD1222 and about 25 received two doses of the MenACWY control vaccine. Trial participants were enrolled by age into subgroups of 18-55, 56-69 and 70-plus years, and roughly 150, 30 and 60 TCR-sequenced participants, respectively, were included in these subgroups. The paper's findings and limits, for the study overall: Because no day 14 peak-response samples were available, the repertoires could be characterized only after the peak T cell response. The whole spike protein was spanned by vaccine-associated CD4 TCRs, and dominant responses were seen in regions 160-218 and 743-854. Reportedly, close to half of the unique spike-specific TCRs recognized epitopes lying outside the regions that are mutated in the B.1.351 and B.1.1.7 variants. Most participants were white British and females outnumbered males, and the authors suggested that clonal diversity may have been underestimated. Conclusions about previously exposed vaccinees are limited, since just five to seven AZD1222 recipients were seropositive for SARS-CoV-2 at baseline. After two AZD1222 doses, both the breadth and the depth of spike-specific TCRs were significantly higher than at day 0 and than in MenACWY recipients. In the small 56-69-year group, the increase in depth fell short of significance, most likely because of low power.

The CDR3 regions of human TCRbeta chains were analyzed by immunosequencing. The original pipeline was this. TCRs in the repertoires were matched against a reference library of SARS-CoV-2-specific TCRs that had been generated with the MIRA antigen-specificity platform. Breadth was defined as the fraction of unique TCRs that were SARS-CoV-2-associated. Depth was defined as the fraction of total T cells that were SARS-CoV-2-associated. Using the MIRA data, each spike-specific TCR was assigned both to the spike region to which the TCR was reactive and to a CD4 or CD8 class. Log10-transformed breadth and depth values were compared by one-way ANOVA with Sidak's multiple comparisons tests. Not all clones reach the TCRdb copy of this immuneACCESS table, which keeps in-frame sequences only. Checked studies attribute under half of the gap to unresolved V genes and leave the rest unexplained. V, J and clone size were drawn from that table, and D and trimming were deduced from the DNA. The sample yields over 150,000 clones; roughly 90% were counted once. The ten top clones hold roughly 4% of the sample.

V loses 0 bases of germline sequence and J loses 7 bases, and the interval between the two ends is 15 bases. The CDR3, cysteine through phenylalanine, is 15 amino acids long. Kept here is only the CDR3 DNA, which spans 45 bases and is read in frame from base 1. Per the germline V gene, MGHRA is the CDR1 and YSYEKL is the CDR2. In regard to this clone: Its binding antigen is unknown. Base qualities are not recorded, but no much larger clone differs from it by a single base.

Sample time point, as interpreted from the label and publication: about 28 days (+/-7) after the second vaccine dose. AZD1222 recipients whose second dose came at about 4 weeks and those whose second dose came at about 12 weeks were combined into one group, since spike-specific TCR depth and breadth did not differ between the two schedules. Vaccinee samples came from UK trials COV001 and COV002, including a single-blind randomized controlled phase 2/3 trial of AZD1222 (ChAdOx1 nCoV-19) in healthy adults. For TCRbeta chain sequencing, PBMC samples were collected from trial participants at day 0 and at day 28 after the second dose.

This chain is built from TRBV4-1 and TRBJ1-2; the D gene is not confidently resolved. The sequence was collected from an adult who received the AZD1222 COVID-19 vaccine. Sequencing was performed on peripheral blood, taken 28 days after the second AZD1222 dose. The CDR3 has the sequence CASSQDLVADPGYTF. Read as DNA, the sequence is TGCGCCAGCAGCCAAGATTTGGTGGCAGACCCTGGCTACACCTTC.